Below, one T cell receptor beta chain is given with its context. Its antigen is still unknown. The sample holds no much larger clone one base away, and base qualities are not on file. The library was built by means of PCR. TCR sequencing of DNA from cultured CD4+ T cells used the Oncomine TCR Beta short-read assay at the Johns Hopkins FTIC core. Genomic DNA was extracted from the cultured CD4+ T cells with the QIAamp micro DNA kit. Oncomine TCR Beta libraries from cultured CD4+ T cells were pooled using unique dual indexes and sequenced on an Illumina iSeq 100. Processing in the source paper ran as follows. Non-productive sequences were removed, and CDR3s not starting with C, not ending with F or W, or shorter than 7 amino acids were discarded. Antigen-specific clonotypes were identified using the MANAFEST web application through comparison of peptide-stimulated wells with reference and other culture wells. To be called positive, a clone needed an FDR below 0.05, an odds ratio above 5, and a productive frequency above 0.1% in at least two of three replicate wells. A clonotype was classed as cross-reactive if the clonotype showed significant expansion both in SARS-CoV-2 spike wells and in at least one common cold coronavirus spike condition. Using R version 3.6.1, CDR3 homology was evaluated through Levenshtein distances (stringdist) along with unrooted phylogenetic trees (ape). TCRdb trimmed public reads at Q25 via fastp, called clones via MiXCR and kept in-frame beta chains. CDR3 protein sequences are deduplicated, and each keeps its most common genes and DNA. These V and J calls derive from TCRdb rather than the authors' analysis. The sample table lists about 15,000 distinct CDR3 sequences, about 54% of them with a count of one. Of the sample, around 16% falls within the top ten clones.

The data were taken from a study of vaccination and CD4 T cells after COVID-19 (dated 2022 in TCRdb). Regarding the research as a whole: SARS-CoV-2 positivity had been established in the convalescent patients by nasal swab PCR, and mild disease was recorded in roughly 10 of these patients and severe disease in one. Six males and four females were included in the convalescent cohort, with two Hispanic individuals, seven Caucasians, two Asians and one multiracial person represented. Each participant got two doses of either the Pfizer-BioNTech BNT162b2 vaccine (n=8) or the Moderna mRNA-1273 vaccine (n=2). Post-COVID blood samples were collected from convalescent patients a median of around 100 days after diagnosis, with a range of about 30 to 170 days. Post-vaccine blood samples were obtained a median of around 67 days after the second vaccine dose, with a range of about 14 to 241 days. For stimulating the cultures, overlapping spike peptide pools were used, derived from SARS-CoV-2 as well as from the common cold coronaviruses HCoV-NL63, HCoV-OC43 and HCoV-229E. In control cultures, a CEFX viral epitope pool was used as positive control, an HIV-1 Nef peptide pool was used as negative control, or no peptide was added. In 9 to 11 COVID-19 convalescent patients and a few infection-naive healthy vaccine recipients, researchers compared the spike-specific CD4+ TCR repertoire from before mRNA vaccination with the repertoire from after.

CDR1 and CDR2 are read off the germline V gene (reference sequence) as DFQATT and SNEGSKA. Taken from cysteine to phenylalanine, the CDR3 has 16 residues. The only DNA kept is the CDR3, 48 bases in frame from the first base. V is trimmed back by 1 base and J by 4 bases, and the junction contains 6 bases that no gene match accounts for. Reading the label with the study, this specimen's treatment or condition is: roughly 10-day PBMC culture with coronavirus spike peptide pools or control peptides (ViraFEST assay). The ViraFEST assay was used in the study, in which antigen-specific T cells were expanded with peptide pools and expanded clonotypes were subsequently identified by TCR sequencing. Positive SARS-CoV-2 PCR tests in the convalescent patients dated from March to December 2020, before Alpha, Beta and Delta variants emerged in the United States. Each well held around 2 million PBMCs cultured with around 10 ug/ml peptide pools in IMDM containing around 5% human AB serum and roughly 10 IU/ml IL-2. Half of the culture medium was replaced with fresh IL-2-containing medium on days 3 and 7. Once the cells had been in culture for over nine days, the EasySep CD4+ T cell isolation kit was used to isolate CD4+ T cells by negative selection. Ficoll-Paque Plus gradient centrifugation was used to isolate PBMCs from whole blood, and the isolated PBMCs were then either used fresh or cryopreserved at -140C. In general, triplicate wells were set up for every culture condition.

Overall study outcomes, separate from this receptor: In convalescent patients, a median about 84% of post-vaccine SARS-CoV-2-reactive clones were detected only after vaccination, and vaccine-specific priming was suggested by this finding. Relatively few convalescent patients were included in the study, and early timepoints after natural infection were not analyzed. In convalescent patients, nearly all vaccine-specific clones (304 of 307) were found to be mono-reactive for SARS-CoV-2 spike rather than cross-reactive with common cold coronaviruses. The median number of SARS-CoV-2-reactive clonotypes rose from 21 after infection to around 40 after vaccination, but the change was not significant.

The rearrangement combines TRBV20-1 with TRBJ2-5, and 13 bases in between align with TRBD2. The material sequenced was CD4+ T cells from blood, cultured in vitro. The receptor was isolated from a human donor who had recovered from COVID-19. The base sequence is TGCAGTGCTAGAGCCCTGGGACTAGCGGGAATAGAGACCCAGTACTTC. This codes for CSARALGLAGIETQYF.